The clone carrying this TCR beta chain was seen more than once but under ten times. Its specificity is unknown. V was clipped by 6 bases and J by 0 bases, with 13 bases between them. This CDR3 comprises 14 residues. Germline V gene lookup returns CDR1 SQVTM and CDR2 ANQGSEA. This sample stems from a study of cytomegalovirus exposure and HLA in healthy donors. General study results and limits: Within a later analysis, the majority of CMV-associated TCR beta chains appeared HLA-restricted. A later analysis linked 16,951 TCR beta sequences to HLA alleles at 0.05 false discovery rate.

Both 60 Vbeta primers and 13 Jbeta primers went into the PCR. Profiled with immunoSEQ multiplex PCR; TCRdb holds only in-frame clones, not every one. Here the sample spans some 170,000 clones, roughly three quarters being singletons. Sequences were obtained from PBMCs. This chain links TRBV29-1 with TRBJ2-3; possible D gene TRBD2, 6 bases. The sequence was collected from a man aged 55 to 69 in good health and CMV-seronegative. Here the CDR3 DNA reads TGCAGCGTGAGGGAGGCATTGAGCACAGATACGCAGTATTTT. Amino acid sequence: CSVREALSTDTQYF.